This TCR beta chain is drawn from a study of neurological immune-mediated disorders. The study, taken as a whole, reports: The level of TCR clonal expansion was highest in patients with HTLV-1-associated myelopathy and lowest in multiple sclerosis, where it fell below the level seen in healthy controls.

This CDR3 has 16 residues. The V and J ends lost 6 bases and 0 bases respectively, with 12 bases between them. Germline V gene sequence: CDR1 MNHEY, CDR2 SVGAGI. The sample holds many counts of this clonotype. Antigen unknown. The method for making cDNA was 5'RACE, and it used 10-nucleotide random UMIs. The yield of each sequencing run was over 200 million TCR-beta sequences from 15-18 subjects. MiXCR, applied by TCRdb to the 5' RACE reads, yields one record per CDR3 protein. Among some 42,000 distinct CDR3 sequences listed, around a tenth were seen once. CD4+ or CD8+ T cells at a count of about 940,000 served as input for the sorted libraries.

The sequence was collected from a woman aged 25 to 45 with HTLV-1-associated myelopathy (HAM/TSP). V gene TRBV6-5 combines with J gene TRBJ2-6; no reliable D call. The source material was CD4+ T cells from blood. This CDR3 reads CASSTNLLSGANVLTF. As DNA, the CDR3 is TGTGCCAGCAGCACCAACCTCCTCTCTGGGGCCAACGTCCTGACTTTC.